The TCR beta chain under discussion was sequenced for a study of blood T cell repertoires in COVID-19. Study at large: The United States, Italy and Spain were the sources of the acute and convalescent COVID-19 samples. PBMCs, B-cell-depleted T cells, or T cells provided the cDNA or gDNA that made up the material.

Sequencing was performed with immunoSEQ multiplex PCR; in TCRdb, only in-frame clones are kept and a portion is missing. Of about 370,000 clones listed, around 87% were seen once; the top ten hold roughly a tenth. Those enrolled in Seattle joined during active infection and were followed longitudinally afterward. The CDR3 spans 15 residues. V lost 4 bases and J lost 2, with 13 bases in between. Germline V lookup: CDR1 SGHKS, CDR2 YYEKEE (reference sequence). The TCR originated in a woman aged 25 to 39 with COVID-19, enrolled during active disease. The sequenced material came from peripheral blood. This rearrangement joins TRBV5-5 to TRBJ1-5; a possible D gene is TRBD1 (6 bases). The CDR3 region is CASSASRQGNQPQHF. DNA for the CDR3: TGTGCCAGCAGCGCATCTAGACAGGGCAATCAGCCCCAGCATTTT.